This TCR beta chain was sequenced for a study of blood T cell repertoires in COVID-19. Sequencing was performed with immunoSEQ multiplex PCR; in TCRdb, only in-frame clones are kept and a portion is missing. The profile covers approximately 470,000 clones, with about 85% appearing a single time and about 0.75% taken by the ten largest. Trimming removed 4 bases from V and 7 bases from J; junction bases left unmatched: 6. The CDR3 is 14 residues long. Germline V gene lookup returns CDR1 SGHRS and CDR2 YFSETQ. This TCR derives from a woman aged 18 to 35 who had recovered from COVID-19. Sequencing was carried out using PBMCs or T cells enriched from blood (not recorded which). The V call is TRBV5-1, the J call TRBJ1-4; 8 bases align to TRBD1. The CDR3 loop reads CASSRDRTSEKLFF. CDR3 bases: TGCGCCAGCAGCCGGGACAGGACAAGTGAAAAACTGTTTTTT.